The TCR beta chain described here comes from a study of cytomegalovirus exposure and HLA in healthy donors. Germline V gene sequence: CDR1 KGHSH, CDR2 LQKENI. The CDR3 has 15 amino acids. Trimming removed 3 bases at V and 6 bases at J, with 17 bases between. PCR employed 60 Vbeta and 13 Jbeta primers. Profiled with immunoSEQ multiplex PCR; TCRdb holds only in-frame clones, not every one. The sample lists approximately 140,000 clones; 81% were seen once. Overall study results and limits: In vitro assays verified that three CMV-associated chains recognized CMV antigens specifically.

In regard to this clone: The antigen is not known.

What was sequenced was PBMCs. This TCR was sampled from a young man in good health and CMV-seronegative. The rearrangement uses TRBV18 and TRBJ1-2, with a weak D call TRBD1 (5 bases). The CDR3 here is CASSPLEGLLNGYTF. The CDR3 region has the DNA TGTGCCAGCTCACCCCTGGAGGGGCTCTTGAATGGCTACACCTTC.